This is a list of T cell receptor beta chains from one sample in a study of cytomegalovirus exposure and HLA in healthy donors. Measured with immunoSEQ multiplex PCR; TCRdb has only the in-frame clones, and not every one. This table has some 67,000 clones, just under 80% appearing once. Material for sequencing was PBMCs. Source of these receptors: a man aged 35-49 years in good health and CMV-seronegative. The CDR3 runs from the conserved cysteine through the conserved F or W. D genes are given only for firm matches. Rows may omit the clone size; those that give it use once, few, many or a size class.

J,D,size,V,DNA,CDR3
TRBJ1-3,.,.,TRBV6-1,TGTGCCAGCAGGATCCTGCAGGGAGGAAACACCATATATTTT,CASRILQGGNTIYF
TRBJ1-4,.,.,TRBV7-9,TGTGCCAGCAGCTTAAACCGATTGACCGCGGGGCAGAATAATGAAAAACTGTTTTTT,CASSLNRLTAGQNNEKLFF
TRBJ1-4,TRBD1,few,TRBV5-6,TGTGCCAGCAGCGGAGACAGGGGGCGGGAAAAACTGTTTTTT,CASSGDRGREKLFF
TRBJ1-5,TRBD1,few,TRBV19,TGTGCCAGTAAAGGGGGCGTGAGTAGCAATCAGCCCCAGCATTTT,CASKGGVSSNQPQHF
TRBJ1-4,TRBD1,.,TRBV2,TGTGCCAGCAGTAAAGAGGGACAGGGAGTTAAGTACAGTGAAAAACTGTTTTTT,CASSKEGQGVKYSEKLFF
TRBJ1-6,.,.,TRBV18,TGTGCCAGCTCACCTGGGGCAGGGAAGAATTCACCCCTCCACTTT,CASSPGAGKNSPLHF
TRBJ1-5,.,.,TRBV7-9,TGTGCCAGCAGCTCGGAGGGTAGCAATCAGCCCCAGCATTTT,CASSSEGSNQPQHF
TRBJ2-1,TRBD1,.,TRBV27,TGTGCCAGCAGTTTACAGGGGGCCGCCTACAATGAGCAGTTCTTC,CASSLQGAAYNEQFF
TRBJ1-1,TRBD1,.,TRBV18,TGTGCCAGCTCACGGGACAGGGGGCGGCACACTGAAGCTTTCTTT,CASSRDRGRHTEAFF
TRBJ2-1,.,.,TRBV9,TGTGCCAGCAGCGTAGGGGCAGGGGCCTACAATGAGCAGTTCTTC,CASSVGAGAYNEQFF
TRBJ1-3,TRBD1,.,TRBV6-1,TGTGCCAGCAGTGAGGACAGGGGAAACACCATATATTTT,CASSEDRGNTIYF
TRBJ2-5,.,.,TRBV4-2,TGTGCCAGCAGCCAAGATTCGACGCGGGGGCGAGAGACCCAGTACTTC,CASSQDSTRGRETQYF
TRBJ2-5,.,.,TRBV6-5,TGTGCCAGCAGTCCCGGACAGATGGTGGCAGAGACCCAGTACTTC,CASSPGQMVAETQYF
TRBJ2-5,.,.,TRBV18,TGTGCCAGCTCACCCAGCCAAGAGACCCAGTACTTC,CASSPSQETQYF
TRBJ2-5,TRBD1,.,TRBV19,TGTGCCAGTAGTATTCCCGGACAGGGTTGGTATAACCAAGAGACCCAGTACTTC,CASSIPGQGWYNQETQYF
TRBJ2-1,.,.,TRBV7-9,TGTGCCAGCAGCTTAGACCAGCGGCCCTACAATGAGCAGTTCTTC,CASSLDQRPYNEQFF
TRBJ1-4,.,.,TRBV2,TGTGCCAGCAGTGACCATCCCTGGGAAAGGGGGTCCACTAATGAAAAACTGTTTTTT,CASSDHPWERGSTNEKLFF
TRBJ2-7,TRBD2,.,TRBV5-4,TGTGCCAGCAGCTTCGGGACTAGCGGTTACGAGCAGTACTTC,CASSFGTSGYEQYF
TRBJ2-1,TRBD2,.,TRBV7-2,TGTGCCAGCAGCTTAGATTCAGGTGGCGGGGGGGCCCACAATGAGCAGTTCTTC,CASSLDSGGGGAHNEQFF
TRBJ2-7,TRBD1,.,TRBV7-9,TGTGCCAGCAGCACATGGACAGGGGGCTACGAGCAGTACTTC,CASSTWTGGYEQYF
TRBJ1-1,TRBD1,.,TRBV11-2,TGTGCCAGCAGCTTAGGACAGGGTGAAGGTGCCACTGAAGCTTTCTTT,CASSLGQGEGATEAFF
TRBJ2-7,.,.,TRBV20-1,TGCAGTGCTAGGACTTCCTACGAGCAGTACTTC,CSARTSYEQYF
TRBJ2-7,.,.,TRBV28,TGTGCCAGCAGTTTAGCTATTCTCGAGCAGTACTTC,CASSLAILEQYF
TRBJ2-7,.,.,TRBV2,TGTGCCAGCAGTGGGAGGGGATATGAGGTATACGAGCAGTACTTC,CASSGRGYEVYEQYF
TRBJ1-1,TRBD1,few,TRBV6-5,TGTGCCAGCACCGGACAGGGAGGGGACACTGAAGCTTTCTTT,CASTGQGGDTEAFF
TRBJ2-7,TRBD1,.,TRBV5-1,TGCGCCAGCAAATCGACAGGGGGCTACGAGCAGTACTTC,CASKSTGGYEQYF
TRBJ1-1,TRBD1,medium-sized,TRBV29-1,TGCAGCGTAAGAGACAGGGGTGGAACTGAAGCTTTCTTT,CSVRDRGGTEAFF
TRBJ2-7,.,once,TRBV27,TGTGCCAGCAGTTCACTAGTAACAGCCCCCTACGAGCAGTACTTC,CASSSLVTAPYEQYF
TRBJ2-3,.,few,TRBV5-1,TGCGCCAGCAGCTTGATTCCGGGAGTTAGCACAGATACGCAGTATTTT,CASSLIPGVSTDTQYF
TRBJ1-3,.,.,TRBV14,TGTGCCAGCAGCCAAGATAAGGGGGTTTCAGGAAACACCATATATTTT,CASSQDKGVSGNTIYF
TRBJ2-5,.,.,TRBV5-1,TGCGCCAGCAGCTTGGCCAAGGGGGAGACCCAGTACTTC,CASSLAKGETQYF
TRBJ2-6,.,.,TRBV4-1,TGCGCCAGCAGCCAAGCCCCAGGGGTCGTAAGCTCTGGGGCCAACGTCCTGACTTTC,CASSQAPGVVSSGANVLTF
TRBJ2-5,TRBD2,few,TRBV7-9,TGTGCCAGCAGCTCTCGGACTAGCGGGGAAGAGACCCAGTACTTC,CASSSRTSGEETQYF
TRBJ2-2,.,.,TRBV7-9,TGTGCCAGCAGCCCCCAGGTACCCCCCGGGGAGCTGTTTTTT,CASSPQVPPGELFF
TRBJ2-2,.,few,TRBV5-5,TGTGCCAGCAGCTTTGCTCGACTAGAAGGTACCGGGGAGCTGTTTTTT,CASSFARLEGTGELFF
TRBJ2-1,TRBD2,.,TRBV6-5,TGTGCCAGCAGTTACCCCAGCGGGGGGGCGGATGAGCAGTTCTTC,CASSYPSGGADEQFF
TRBJ2-5,.,.,TRBV27,TGTGCCAGCAGTTGGACCTGGAACAGGGTTCAAGAGACCCAGTACTTC,CASSWTWNRVQETQYF
TRBJ2-1,TRBD2,few,TRBV14,TGTGCCAGCCGGGAATCGGGAGGGCCCTACAATGAGCAGTTCTTC,CASRESGGPYNEQFF
TRBJ1-1,.,.,TRBV6-5,TGTGCCAGCAGTTACTCGCCAGGTCTGAACACTGAAGCTTTCTTT,CASSYSPGLNTEAFF
TRBJ1-6,.,.,TRBV6-5,TGTGCCAGCAGCATGAGGGGGGGGCGTCTTTCACCCCTCCACTTT,CASSMRGGRLSPLHF
TRBJ1-4,TRBD1,.,TRBV5-5,TGTGCCAGCAACGAAGGGGGCCCTAATGAAAAACTGTTTTTT,CASNEGGPNEKLFF
TRBJ2-1,.,.,TRBV28,TGTGCCAGCAGTCTATATTCCGGGGATGAGCAGTTCTTC,CASSLYSGDEQFF
TRBJ1-4,TRBD1,.,TRBV6-5,TGTGCCAGCGCGGACAGGGGACCGCCTAATGAAAAACTGTTTTTT,CASADRGPPNEKLFF
TRBJ2-1,.,.,TRBV19,TGTGCCAGTAGAGTGGGCGTCAATGAGCAGTTCTTC,CASRVGVNEQFF
TRBJ1-5,TRBD1,.,TRBV6-1,TGTGCCAGCAGTTCCGGGACAGGGTATCAGCCCCAGCATTTT,CASSSGTGYQPQHF
TRBJ1-2,TRBD1,.,TRBV5-4,TGTGCCAGCAGCTTGAACCAGGGGGCTAACTATGGCTACACCTTC,CASSLNQGANYGYTF
TRBJ2-5,.,.,TRBV5-1,TGCGCCAGCAGCTTGTCAGGGGACGGGGAGACCCAGTACTTC,CASSLSGDGETQYF
TRBJ2-1,TRBD2,.,TRBV4-1,TGCGCCAGCAGCCAAGTGGGCGGGAGTTACAATGAGCAGTTCTTC,CASSQVGGSYNEQFF
TRBJ2-2,.,few,TRBV5-6,TGTGCCAGCAGCTTAGGTGCAGGGGTGTCCGGGGAGCTGTTTTTT,CASSLGAGVSGELFF
TRBJ2-4,.,.,TRBV27,TGTGCCAGCAGTTTATCGTTCACCCCCCGGGACATTCAGTACTTC,CASSLSFTPRDIQYF
TRBJ2-7,.,.,TRBV6-5,TGTGCCAGCAGTTACTCGTCCCGGGACTACGAGCAGTACTTC,CASSYSSRDYEQYF
TRBJ2-5,.,.,TRBV2,TGTGCCAGCAGTGAAGAGACAGGACAAGAGACCCAGTACTTC,CASSEETGQETQYF
TRBJ1-1,.,.,TRBV9,TGTGCCAGCAGCGCCCAGGGGCAAGTAGCGAACACTGAAGCTTTCTTT,CASSAQGQVANTEAFF
TRBJ2-4,.,.,TRBV6-1,TGTGCCAGCAGAACACCCGACAGCGACATTCAGTACTTC,CASRTPDSDIQYF
TRBJ2-7,.,.,TRBV2,TGTGCCAGCAGTGCTCAATGGAGCTACGAGCAGTACTTC,CASSAQWSYEQYF
TRBJ2-1,TRBD2,.,TRBV11-2,TGTGCCAGCAGCTTAGGCGGGAGCTCCTACAATGAGCAGTTCTTC,CASSLGGSSYNEQFF